This paragraph reports one T cell receptor beta chain. Antigen: not known. The sample originates from a study of radiotherapy plus CTLA-4 blockade in lung cancer. General study findings and limits: Reports state that early shifts in blood T cell clones, with interferon-beta, best predicted response.

Method: immunoSEQ multiplex PCR; TCRdb's copy keeps in-frame clones and lacks some. This sample has just under 60,000 clones, with just over 75% found just once. This CDR3 contains 14 residues. Per the germline V gene, CDR1 is LGHNA and CDR2 is YNFKEQ. The V end was cut by 0 bases, the J end by 2 bases, with 6 bases between. The rearrangement links TRBV4-2 to TRBJ2-3; no clear D. This specimen was peripheral blood, taken from a patient treated with radiotherapy plus ipilimumab. The sequence was obtained from a human donor with non-small cell lung cancer who had a partial response to radiotherapy plus ipilimumab. The DNA of the CDR3 is TGTGCCAGCAGCCAAGATGACTCCACAGATACGCAGTATTTT. It is translated as CASSQDDSTDTQYF.